Sequencing of this T cell receptor beta chain was carried out in a study of vaccination effects on CD4 cells after COVID-19. Regarding the study as a whole: In healthy vaccinees, only 1 of 255 vaccine-induced clones cross-reacted with common cold coronaviruses.

Generated by immunoSEQ multiplex PCR, the TCRdb table keeps only in-frame clones and is missing some. Of some 23,000 clones listed, approximately 69% are singletons. Antigen-specific CD4+ T cell clonotypes were called by their expansion after viral peptide-pool culture in ViraFEST. Once cultured for 10 days, the cells underwent separation to obtain CD4+ T cells. BNT162b2 vaccine or mRNA-1273 vaccine was given to participants in two doses. Both day 3 and day 7 saw half the medium replaced with IL-2 medium. This CDR3 comprises 14 residues. Germline lookup yields CDR1 MNHEY and CDR2 SMNVEV (reference sequence). V lost 2 bases and J lost 2, with 7 bases in between. A few counts support this clone. The antigen is unknown.

The material sequenced was CD4+ T cells from PBMCs cultured with SARS-CoV-2 spike peptides, taken after COVID-19 vaccination. The chain carries TRBV27 and TRBJ1-3; the D gene is possibly TRBD1 (5 bases). The TCR originated in a human donor who received a COVID-19 vaccine. CDR3 loop: CASSLIGAGNTIYF. The CDR3 coding sequence is TGTGCCAGCAGTTTAATAGGGGCTGGAAACACCATATATTTT.